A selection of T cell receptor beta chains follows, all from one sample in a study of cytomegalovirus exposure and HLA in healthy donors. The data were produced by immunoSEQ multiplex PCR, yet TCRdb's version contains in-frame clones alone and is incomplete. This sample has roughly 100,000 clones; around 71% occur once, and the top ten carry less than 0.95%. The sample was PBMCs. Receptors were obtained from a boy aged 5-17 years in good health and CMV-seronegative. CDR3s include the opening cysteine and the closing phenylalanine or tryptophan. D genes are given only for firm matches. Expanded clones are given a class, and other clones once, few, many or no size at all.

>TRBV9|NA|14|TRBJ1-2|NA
TGTGCCAGCAGCGAGTCAACAGGGTTCTATGGCTACACCTTC
CASSESTGFYGYTF
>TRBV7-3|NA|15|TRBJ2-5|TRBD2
TGTGCCAGCAGCCTTACTAGCGGGGGAAGGGAGACCCAGTACTTC
CASSLTSGGRETQYF
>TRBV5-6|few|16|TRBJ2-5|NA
TGTGCCAGCAGCTTGATGCAGGGATGGGGCCAAGAGACCCAGTACTTC
CASSLMQGWGQETQYF
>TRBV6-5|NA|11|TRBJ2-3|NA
TGTGCCAGCAGTTCAGGTTATACGCAGTATTTT
CASSSGYTQYF
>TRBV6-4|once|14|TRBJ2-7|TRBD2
TGTGCCAGCAGTGACGGGACTAGCGGGGGCGAGCAGTACTTC
CASSDGTSGGEQYF
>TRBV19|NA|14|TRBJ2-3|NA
TGTGCCAGTAAACCACAGTACGGCACAGATACGCAGTATTTT
CASKPQYGTDTQYF
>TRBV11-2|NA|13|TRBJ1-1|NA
TGTGCCAGCAGCTTAGCGCTGAGCACTGAAGCTTTCTTT
CASSLALSTEAFF
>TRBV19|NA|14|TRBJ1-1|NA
TGTGCCAGTAGTATAGGGGGGGACTCGGCGGGCGCTTTCTTT
CASSIGGDSAGAFF
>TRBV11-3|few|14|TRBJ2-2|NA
TGTGCCAGCGGCACTTCGGGTTTTGCCGGGGAGCTGTTTTTT
CASGTSGFAGELFF
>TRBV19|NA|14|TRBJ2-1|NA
TGTGCCAGTAGTATAGCGGGGGGCCGGAATGAGCAGTTCTTC
CASSIAGGRNEQFF
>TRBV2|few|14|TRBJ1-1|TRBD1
TGTGCCAGCAGTCCCGGGACAGGGAACACTGAAGCTTTCTTT
CASSPGTGNTEAFF
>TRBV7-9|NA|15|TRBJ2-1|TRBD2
TGTGCCAGCAGCTTAGAGCGGGGGGTCTACAATGAGCAGTTCTTC
CASSLERGVYNEQFF
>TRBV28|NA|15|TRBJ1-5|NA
TGTGCCAGCAGTTTTGGGGGGGAAGGCAATCAGCCCCAGCATTTT
CASSFGGEGNQPQHF
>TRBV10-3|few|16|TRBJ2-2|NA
TGTGCCATCAGTGAGTCGTCGGTAGGCGGGACCGGGGAGCTGTTTTTT
CAISESSVGGTGELFF
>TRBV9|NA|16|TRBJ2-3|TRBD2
TGTGCCAGCAGCCCTCTCTGGGAGGGCCGCACAGATACGCAGTATTTT
CASSPLWEGRTDTQYF
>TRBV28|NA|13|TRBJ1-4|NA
TGTGCCAGCAGTTTCCGGGAGAATGAAAAACTGTTTTTT
CASSFRENEKLFF
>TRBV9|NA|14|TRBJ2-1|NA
TGTGCCAGCAGCCTAGCGAAGGGGCCCAATGAGCAGTTCTTC
CASSLAKGPNEQFF
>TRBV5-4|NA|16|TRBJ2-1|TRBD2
TGTGCCAGCAGCCCGGGACTAGCGGGAGTAGGAAATGAGCAGTTCTTC
CASSPGLAGVGNEQFF
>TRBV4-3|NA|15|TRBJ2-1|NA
TGCGCCAGCACCCCCAGGTATTCGCCCTACAATGAGCAGTTCTTC
CASTPRYSPYNEQFF
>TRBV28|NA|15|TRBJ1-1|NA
TGTGCCAGCAGTTTAGACGGGGGGTTGGTCACTGAAGCTTTCTTT
CASSLDGGLVTEAFF
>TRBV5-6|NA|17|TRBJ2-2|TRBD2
TGTGCCAGCAGCTTGCCGGGACTAGCGACGAACACCGGGGAGCTGTTTTTT
CASSLPGLATNTGELFF
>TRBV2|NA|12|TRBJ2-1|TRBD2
TGTGCCAGCAGTTCGACCGGACTAGCGGGGTTCTTC
CASSSTGLAGFF
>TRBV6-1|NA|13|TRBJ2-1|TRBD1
TGTGCCAGCACATGGGACAGATACAATGAGCAGTTCTTC
CASTWDRYNEQFF
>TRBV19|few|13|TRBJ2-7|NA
TGTGCCAGTAGTATCGACAGCACATACGAGCAGTACTTC
CASSIDSTYEQYF
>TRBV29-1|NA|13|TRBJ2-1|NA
TGCAGCGTTGTTGGACTACCCCACAATGAGCAGTTCTTC
CSVVGLPHNEQFF
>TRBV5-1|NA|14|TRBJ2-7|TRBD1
TGCGCCAGCAGCTGGCGGACAGGGTCACCCGAGCAGTACTTC
CASSWRTGSPEQYF
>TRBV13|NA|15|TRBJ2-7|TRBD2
TGTGCCAGCAGCTTAGAGGGGACTAGCGGTTTGGGGCAGTACTTC
CASSLEGTSGLGQYF
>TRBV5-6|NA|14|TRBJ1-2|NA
TGTGCCAGCTGCTTAGGGCAGGGGAACTATGGCTACACCTTC
CASCLGQGNYGYTF
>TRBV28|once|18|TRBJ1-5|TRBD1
TGTGCCAGCAGCCGAATTGGACAGGGGTTACGTAGCAATCAGCCCCAGCATTTT
CASSRIGQGLRSNQPQHF
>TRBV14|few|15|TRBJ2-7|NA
TGTGCCAGCAGCCAAGTAGGAGGGAATGGGAACGAGCAGTACTTC
CASSQVGGNGNEQYF
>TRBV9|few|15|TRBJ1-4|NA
TGTGCCAGCAGCCCCACAGGGAATTGGGGTGAAAAACTGTTTTTT
CASSPTGNWGEKLFF
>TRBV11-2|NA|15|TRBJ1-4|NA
TGTGCCAGCAGCCCTGGACAAACAACTAATGAAAAACTGTTTTTT
CASSPGQTTNEKLFF
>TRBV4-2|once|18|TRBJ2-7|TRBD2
TGTGCCAGCAGCCTGAGGTCGGGACTAGCGGGAGTTGTCTACGAGCAGTACTTC
CASSLRSGLAGVVYEQYF
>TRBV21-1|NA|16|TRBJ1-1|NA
TGTGCCAGCAGCAAAGTGGAGAGGGCTAAACACACTGAAGCTTTCTTT
CASSKVERAKHTEAFF
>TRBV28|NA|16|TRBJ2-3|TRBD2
TGTGCCAGCAGTTCCCCTAGCGGGGGAGAAACAGATACGCAGTATTTT
CASSSPSGGETDTQYF
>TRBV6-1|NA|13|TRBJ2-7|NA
TGTGCCAGCAGTGAAGAGATCGGGTACGAGCAGTACTTC
CASSEEIGYEQYF
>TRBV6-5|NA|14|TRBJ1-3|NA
TGTGCCAGCAGTCGAGGGACTTTTGGAAACACCATATATTTT
CASSRGTFGNTIYF
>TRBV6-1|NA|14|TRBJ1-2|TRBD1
TGTGCCAGCAGGGACAGGGGGCTGAACTATGGCTACACCTTC
CASRDRGLNYGYTF
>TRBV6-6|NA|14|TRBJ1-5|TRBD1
TGTGCCAGCAGACCGACAGGGATTTCGCAGCCCCAGCATTTT
CASRPTGISQPQHF
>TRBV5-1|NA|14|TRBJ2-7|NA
TGCGCCAGCAGCGGCGGGACGGAGTCCTACGAGCAGTACTTC
CASSGGTESYEQYF
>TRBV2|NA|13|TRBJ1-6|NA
TGTGCCAGCAGGTTATCAGTTAATTCACCCCTCCACTTT
CASRLSVNSPLHF
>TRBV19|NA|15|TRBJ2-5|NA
TGTGCCAGTAGTATGAAACGGCGGGGTTACGAGACCCAGTACTTC
CASSMKRRGYETQYF
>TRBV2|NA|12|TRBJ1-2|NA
TGTGCCAGCAGTGAACGAGGGAGTGGCTACACCTTC
CASSERGSGYTF
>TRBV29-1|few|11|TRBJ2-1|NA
TGCAGCGTTGTTACAGGGTTTGAGCAGTTCTTC
CSVVTGFEQFF
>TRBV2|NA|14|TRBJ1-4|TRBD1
TGTGCCAGCAGTGAAGGACAGGGCAGAGAAAAACTGTTTTTT
CASSEGQGREKLFF
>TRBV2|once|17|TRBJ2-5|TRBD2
TGTGCCAGCAGTGAGGCTAGCGGGAGGGTCTACCAAGAGACCCAGTACTTC
CASSEASGRVYQETQYF
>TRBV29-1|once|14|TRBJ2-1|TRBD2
TGCAGCGTTGTACCGGGAGGGCCATACAATGAGCAGTTCTTC
CSVVPGGPYNEQFF
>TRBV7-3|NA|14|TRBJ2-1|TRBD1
TGTGCCAGCAGCCGGACAGGCTTACACAATGAGCAGTTCTTC
CASSRTGLHNEQFF
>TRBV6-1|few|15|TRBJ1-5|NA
TGTGCCAGCAGTGGTTCGTACAGCCTCAATCAGCCCCAGCATTTT
CASSGSYSLNQPQHF
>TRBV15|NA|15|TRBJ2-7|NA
TGTGCCACCAGCCTCGACAGTTCCTACCGCTACGAGCAGTACTTC
CATSLDSSYRYEQYF
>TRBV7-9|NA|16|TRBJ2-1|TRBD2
TGTGCCAGCACCAGATACGCGGGGGGGCCGCGGAATGAGCAGTTCTTC
CASTRYAGGPRNEQFF
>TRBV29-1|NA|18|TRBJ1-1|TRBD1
TGCAGCGTTGGAGGGAGTGGGACAGGACCCTCGGTTTACACTGAAGCTTTCTTT
CSVGGSGTGPSVYTEAFF
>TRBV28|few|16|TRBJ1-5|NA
TGTGCCAGCAGCTTTCAGGGCGCCGCGGGCAATCAGCCCCAGCATTTT
CASSFQGAAGNQPQHF
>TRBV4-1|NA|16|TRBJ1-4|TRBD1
TGCGCCAGCAGCCACCACCGGGACAGGGACGACGAAAAACTGTTTTTT
CASSHHRDRDDEKLFF
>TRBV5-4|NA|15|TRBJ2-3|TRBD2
TGTGCCAGCAGCGTGGGACTAGATAGCACAGATACGCAGTATTTT
CASSVGLDSTDTQYF
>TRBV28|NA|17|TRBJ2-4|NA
TGTGCCAGCAGCCTCGGACGGGGGAGCCTAGCCAAAAACATTCAGTACTTC
CASSLGRGSLAKNIQYF
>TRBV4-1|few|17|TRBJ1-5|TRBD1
TGCGCCAGCAGCCCCGGACAGGGGACGTATAGCAATCAGCCCCAGCATTTT
CASSPGQGTYSNQPQHF